This TCR beta chain emerged from a study of T cells after yellow fever vaccination. Turning to the study itself: In the case of low-cell-number fractions, SMART-Seq v4 Ultra Low Input was used for preparation. Whole-study findings and limits: Booster sampling recovered most clones from primary vaccination (96% CD4, around 88% CD8). CD4 and CD8 compartments shared a small share of clonotypes.

This clonotype was counted only a few times. The antigen is undetermined. 5'RACE template switching produced TCR cDNA carrying a universal primer site and UMIs. TCRdb reanalysed the 5' RACE reads using MiXCR and keeps one entry per CDR3 protein. The sample carries 550,000 to 750,000 distinct CDR3 sequences, roughly 14% recorded once. The input for sequencing was PBMCs, taken on the day of the yellow fever booster vaccination. This TCR came from a young man who received the YFV17D yellow fever vaccine.

The CDR3 here is CASSYRQGIGEQFF. DNA for the CDR3: TGTGCCAGCAGTTACCGGCAGGGAATAGGTGAGCAGTTCTTC. This chain connects TRBV6-2 or TRBV6-3 to TRBJ2-1; D is perhaps TRBD1 (5 bases). V shed 2 bases and J shed 9 bases, with 14 bases lying between them. Germline CDR1 and CDR2: MNHEY and SVGEGT. CDR3 length: 14 amino acids.